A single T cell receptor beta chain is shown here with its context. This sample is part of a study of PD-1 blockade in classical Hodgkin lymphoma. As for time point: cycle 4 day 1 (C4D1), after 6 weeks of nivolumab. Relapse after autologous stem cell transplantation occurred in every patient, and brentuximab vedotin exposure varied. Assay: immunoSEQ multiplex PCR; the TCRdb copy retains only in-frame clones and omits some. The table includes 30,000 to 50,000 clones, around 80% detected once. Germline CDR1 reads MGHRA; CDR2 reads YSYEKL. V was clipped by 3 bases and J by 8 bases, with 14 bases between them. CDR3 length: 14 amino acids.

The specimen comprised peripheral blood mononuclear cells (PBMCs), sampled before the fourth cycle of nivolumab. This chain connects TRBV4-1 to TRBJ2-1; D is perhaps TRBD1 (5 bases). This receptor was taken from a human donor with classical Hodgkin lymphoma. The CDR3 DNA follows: TGCGCCAGCAGCCATCGGACACCCGGAGATGAGCAGTTCTTC. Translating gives CASSHRTPGDEQFF.